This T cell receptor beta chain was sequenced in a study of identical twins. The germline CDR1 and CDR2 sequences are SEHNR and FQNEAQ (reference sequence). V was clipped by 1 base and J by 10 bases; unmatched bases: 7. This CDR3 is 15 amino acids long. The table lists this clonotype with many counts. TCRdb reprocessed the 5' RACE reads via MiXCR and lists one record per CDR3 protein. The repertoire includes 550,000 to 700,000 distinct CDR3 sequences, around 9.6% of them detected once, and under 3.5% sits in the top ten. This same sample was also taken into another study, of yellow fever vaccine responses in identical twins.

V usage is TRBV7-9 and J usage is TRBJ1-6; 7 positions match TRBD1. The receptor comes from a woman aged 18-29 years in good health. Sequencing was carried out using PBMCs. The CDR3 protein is CASSLVEGAYSPLHF. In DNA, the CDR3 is TGTGCCAGCAGCTTAGTAGAGGGGGCCTACTCACCCCTCCACTTT. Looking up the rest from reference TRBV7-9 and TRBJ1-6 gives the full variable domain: DTGVSQNPRHKITKRGQNVTFRCDPISEHNRLYWYRQTLGQGPEFLTYFQNEAQLEKSRLLSDRFSAERPKGSFSTLEIQRTEQGDSAMYLCASSLVEGAYSPLHFGNGTRLTVT.